These 11 T cell receptor beta chains were sequenced from one sample in a study of T cells in Graves' hyperthyroidism and ophthalmopathy. TCR beta CDR3 region amplification was performed from RNA transcripts. A first-round RT-PCR of the TCR CDR3 used the HTBI primer set. TCRdb ran MiXCR on the multiplex PCR reads and lists one entry per CDR3 protein. Among some 620,000 distinct CDR3 sequences listed, about 16% were seen once. Sequenced material: blood. The source of these receptors is a woman in her twenties or thirties with Graves' hyperthyroidism.

This clonotype was observed at least ten times. The rearrangement links TRBV11-2 to TRBJ2-1; D is perhaps TRBD2 (5 bases). Per germline, CDR1 SGHAT and CDR2 FQNNGV. The germline V and J ends were trimmed by 4 bases and 8 bases, with 18 bases remaining between them. The CDR3 runs 15 residues. The CDR3 protein is CASSSLRERLDEQFF. The CDR3 coding sequence is TGTGCCAGCAGCTCTCTACGGGAACGGTTGGATGAGCAGTTCTTC.

The chain is built from TRBV7-9 and TRBJ2-3; 10 bases match TRBD1. CDR1 is SEHNR, CDR2 FQNEAQ, per germline (reference sequence). The length of the CDR3 is 16 residues. V shed 3 bases and J 2 bases; nucleotides not matched to a gene: 5. The DNA of the CDR3 is TGTGCCAGCAGCTTTCCGGACAGGGGGATCACAGATACGCAGTATTTT. As protein: CASSFPDRGITDTQYF.

The rearrangement uses TRBV30 and TRBJ2-4; D is undetermined. Trimming shortened V by 0 bases and J by 0 bases, and 9 bases separated the two germline ends. This CDR3 region has 15 residues. The germline V gene encodes CDR1 GTSNPN and CDR2 SVGIG (reference sequence). The CDR3 nucleotides are TGTGCCTGGAGTGTCGTAGGCTTAGCCAAAAACATTCAGTACTTC. This gives the protein CAWSVVGLAKNIQYF.

This clonotype was picked up a small number of times. The J gene is TRBJ2-7, the V gene TRBV4-1; TRBD1 agrees at 10 bases. J gave up 6 bases and V 1 base, and 6 bases lay outside the gene matches. The CDR3 is made up of 15 amino acids. CDR1 is MGHRA and CDR2 is YSYEKL in the germline V gene. The DNA for the CDR3 is TGCGCCAGCAGCCAAGGGGGACAGGGGACCTCCGAGCAGTACTTC. It is translated as CASSQGGQGTSEQYF.

CDR3 region: CASSSGLLRGDTQYF. CDR3 DNA sequence: TGTGCCAGCAGCTCGGGACTCCTCAGGGGGGATACGCAGTATTTT. The rearrangement uses TRBV5-4 and TRBJ2-3, with a weak D call TRBD1 (7 bases). The CDR3 sequence is 15 residues long. Germline assignment: CDR1 SGHNT and CDR2 YYREEE (reference sequence). V was trimmed by 3 bases and J by 6 bases, leaving 17 bases between them.

This clonotype was seen at least ten times. This sequence joins TRBV20-1 and TRBJ2-3; 9 bases fit TRBD2. The CDR3 length is 15 residues. Losses at the gene ends were 5 bases for V and 1 base for J; bases not matched to a gene: 7. The germline V gene has CDR1 DFQATT and CDR2 SNEGSKA (reference sequence). The CDR3 nucleotides read TGCAGTGCTGGCCGAATAGCGGGAGGCACAGATACGCAGTATTTT. It yields the protein CSAGRIAGGTDTQYF.

This clonotype was observed many times. The CDR3 sequence is CASSPYNTPYEQYF. The CDR3 DNA is TGTGCCAGCAGTCCATACAACACACCCTACGAGCAGTACTTC. The chain recombines TRBV28 with TRBJ2-7; D remains ambiguous. The length of the CDR3 is 14 residues. From germline, CDR1 is MDHEN and CDR2 SYDVKM. V was pared by 5 bases and J by 2 bases, with 13 bases between. Using reference TRBV28 and TRBJ2-7 for the parts outside the CDR3, the full variable domain is DVKVTQSSRYLVKRTGEKVFLECVQDMDHENMFWYRQDPGLGLRLIYFSYDVKMKEKGDIPEGYSVSREKKERFSLILESASTNQTSMYLCASSPYNTPYEQYFGPGTRLTVT.

The gene calls are TRBV3-1 and TRBJ2-1; TRBD2 matches 10 bases. Germline V gene data show CDR1 as LGHDT and CDR2 as YNNKEL (reference sequence). V dropped 2 bases and J dropped 0; count of bases not matched to a gene: 7. The CDR3 runs 18 residues. The CDR3 reads CASSQRLAGEGSYNEQFF. CDR3 DNA sequence: TGTGCCAGCAGCCAACGGCTAGCGGGAGAAGGCTCCTACAATGAGCAGTTCTTC.

This clonotype has at least ten counts. The rearrangement uses TRBV14 and TRBJ2-2; D is perhaps TRBD2 (6 bases). Trimming removed 3 bases from V and 3 bases from J, with 8 bases in between. There are 14 residues in the CDR3. Germline CDR1 reads SGHDN; CDR2 reads FVKESK. CDR3: CASSHGRDTGELFF. DNA for the CDR3: TGTGCCAGCAGCCACGGGAGAGACACCGGGGAGCTGTTTTTT.

At least ten counts were recorded for this clonotype. The rearrangement uses TRBV12-3 or TRBV12-4 and TRBJ2-5; D may be TRBD1 (6 bases). The V end lost 0 bases, the J end lost 3 bases, and 11 bases lay between the germline ends. The CDR3 extends over 15 amino acids. The CDR3 here is CASSLAAAGEETQYF. The CDR3 nucleotides are TGTGCCAGCAGTTTAGCGGCGGCAGGGGAAGAGACCCAGTACTTC.

In its sample, this clonotype was seen many times. The limits of the CDR3 on the DNA are not certain, so only TCRdb's listed CDR3 is given. The chain employs TRBV7-9 and TRBJ2-1; the table's D call TRBD1 went unverified against the DNA. The CDR3 is made up of 18 amino acids, end residues included. From germline, CDR1 is SEHNR and CDR2 FQNEAQ (reference sequence). CDR3: CASSPPGFGNGPVNEQFF.